This section outlines one T cell receptor (beta chain) sequence together with its context. Antigen specificity is unknown. It was patients with CD8+CD57+ cell expansion by flow cytometry who were chosen for sequencing. The enrolled patients all had severe acquired aplastic anemia. When blood sampling took place, the patients had received no therapy. The sample comes from a study of CD8+CD57+ T cells in acquired aplastic anemia. On the study more broadly: Sorted CD4+ and CD8+ cells yielded DNA averaging around 3.2 ug. The study, taken as a whole, reports: Comparison of patients with controls identified approximately 28 shared CD8+ CDR3 sequences.

The germline gives CDR1 LNHNV, CDR2 YYDKDF (reference sequence). Trimming removed 3 bases from V and 5 bases from J; junction bases left unmatched: 2. The length of the CDR3 is 15 residues. Genomic DNA templated the TCR beta VDJ and CDR3 profiling. TCRdb reprocessed the reads via MiXCR and lists one record per CDR3 protein. Among more than 200,000 distinct CDR3 sequences listed, under 50% were seen once. The chain is built from TRBV15 and TRBJ2-7, with 15 bases identical to TRBD2. Sequenced: sorted CD4+, CD8+, or CD8+CD57+ T cells (not recorded which) from PBMCs. This sequence originates from a human donor with aplastic anemia. The CDR3 DNA sequence: TGTGCCACCAGCAGCCGGACTAGCGGGAGGGACGAGCAGTACTTC. Translation gives CATSSRTSGRDEQYF.